The following is a T cell receptor beta chain sequence with its context. The source of the sample is a study of blood T cell repertoires in COVID-19. The overall study: COVID-19 samples from acute and convalescent phases originated in the United States, Italy and Spain. T cells, B-cell-depleted T cells, or PBMCs supplied cDNA or gDNA.

Original processing methods: Using reference gene primer amplification, nucleated cell counts were estimated. Sequencing was performed with immunoSEQ multiplex PCR; in TCRdb, only in-frame clones are kept and a portion is missing. D and trimming come from the DNA, and the V and J calls and clone size come from that table. The table lists hundreds of thousands of clones, about 90% of them singletons. CDR1 SGHNT and CDR2 YENEEA come from the germline V gene. CDR3 length: 13 residues. With 5 bases removed from V and 7 bases from J, the gap between germline ends came to 14 bases. The chain joins TRBV11-3 to TRBJ1-1; D remains unclear. Sequenced input: peripheral blood. This clonotype was obtained from a woman under 30 who had recovered from COVID-19. CDR3 sequence (DNA): TGTGCCAGCAGCCTTCAGCTTGGGCGTGAAGCTTTCTTT. It encodes CASSLQLGREAFF.